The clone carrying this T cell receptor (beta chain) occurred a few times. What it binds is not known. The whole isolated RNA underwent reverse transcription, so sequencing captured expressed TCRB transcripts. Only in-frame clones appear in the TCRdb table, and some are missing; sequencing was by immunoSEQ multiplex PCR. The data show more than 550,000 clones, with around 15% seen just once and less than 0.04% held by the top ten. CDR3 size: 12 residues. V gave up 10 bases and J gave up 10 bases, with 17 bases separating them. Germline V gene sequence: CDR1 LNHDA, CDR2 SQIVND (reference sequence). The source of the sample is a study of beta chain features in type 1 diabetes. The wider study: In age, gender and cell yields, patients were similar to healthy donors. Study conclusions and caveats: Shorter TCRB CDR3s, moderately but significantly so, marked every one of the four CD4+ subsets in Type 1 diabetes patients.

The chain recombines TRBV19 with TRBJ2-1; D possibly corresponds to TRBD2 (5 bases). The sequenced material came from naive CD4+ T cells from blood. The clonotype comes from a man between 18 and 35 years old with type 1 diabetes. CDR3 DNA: TGTGCCACCCCGGCGGGTGGCGGGGAGCAGTTCTTC. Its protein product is CATPAGGGEQFF.